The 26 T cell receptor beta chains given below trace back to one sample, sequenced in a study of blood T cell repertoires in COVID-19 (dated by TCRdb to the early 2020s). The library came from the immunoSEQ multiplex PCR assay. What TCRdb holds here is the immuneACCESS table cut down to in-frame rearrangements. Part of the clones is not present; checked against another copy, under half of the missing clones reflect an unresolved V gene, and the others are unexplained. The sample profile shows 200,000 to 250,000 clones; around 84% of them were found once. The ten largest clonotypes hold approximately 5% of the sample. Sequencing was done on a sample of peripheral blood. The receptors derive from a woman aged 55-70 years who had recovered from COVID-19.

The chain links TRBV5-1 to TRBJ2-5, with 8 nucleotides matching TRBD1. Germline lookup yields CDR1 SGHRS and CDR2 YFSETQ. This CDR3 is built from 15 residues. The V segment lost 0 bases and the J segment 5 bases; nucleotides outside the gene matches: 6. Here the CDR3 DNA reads TGCGCCAGCAGCTTGGCTCCCAGGGGGCTGGAGACCCAGTACTTC. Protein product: CASSLAPRGLETQYF.

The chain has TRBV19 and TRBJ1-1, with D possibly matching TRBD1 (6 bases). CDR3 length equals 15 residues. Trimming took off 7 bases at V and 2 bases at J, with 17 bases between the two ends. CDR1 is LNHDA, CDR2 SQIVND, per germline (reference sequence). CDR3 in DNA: TGTGCCAGTACCCCACAGGGCAATTTTAACACTGAAGCTTTCTTT. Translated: CASTPQGNFNTEAFF.

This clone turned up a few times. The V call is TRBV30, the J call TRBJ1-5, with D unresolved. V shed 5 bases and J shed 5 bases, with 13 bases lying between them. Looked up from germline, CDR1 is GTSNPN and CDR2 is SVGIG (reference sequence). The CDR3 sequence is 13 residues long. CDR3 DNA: TGTGCCTGGGCTAGGAGGATCGATCAGCCCCAGCATTTT. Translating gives CAWARRIDQPQHF. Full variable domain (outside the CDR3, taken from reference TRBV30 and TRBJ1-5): SQTIHQWPATLVQPVGSPLSLECTVEGTSNPNLYWYRQAAGRGLQLLFYSVGIGQISSEVPQNLSASRPQDRQFILSSKKLLLSDSGFYLCAWARRIDQPQHFGDGTRLSIL.

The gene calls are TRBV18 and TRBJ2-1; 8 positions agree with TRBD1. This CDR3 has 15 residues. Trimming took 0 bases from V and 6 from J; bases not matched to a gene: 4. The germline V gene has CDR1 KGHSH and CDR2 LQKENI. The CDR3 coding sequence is TGTGCCAGCTCACCACCGGGGACAGGCTTCAATGAGCAGTTCTTC. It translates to CASSPPGTGFNEQFF.

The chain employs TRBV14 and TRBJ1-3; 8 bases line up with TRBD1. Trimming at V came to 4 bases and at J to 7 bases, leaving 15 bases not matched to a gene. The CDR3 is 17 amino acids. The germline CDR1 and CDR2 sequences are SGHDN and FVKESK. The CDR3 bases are TGTGCCAGCAGCCGAGGAAGGTCGACAGGGGCGTGGAACACCATATATTTT. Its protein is CASSRGRSTGAWNTIYF.

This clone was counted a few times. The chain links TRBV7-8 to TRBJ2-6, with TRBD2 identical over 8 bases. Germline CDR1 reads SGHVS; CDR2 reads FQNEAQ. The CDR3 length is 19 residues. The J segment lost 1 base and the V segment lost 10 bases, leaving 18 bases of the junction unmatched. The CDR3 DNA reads TGTGCCACCGGGGGGGTTTTGGATGGGGTTAGATCTGGGGCCAACGTCCTGACTTTC. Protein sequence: CATGGVLDGVRSGANVLTF.

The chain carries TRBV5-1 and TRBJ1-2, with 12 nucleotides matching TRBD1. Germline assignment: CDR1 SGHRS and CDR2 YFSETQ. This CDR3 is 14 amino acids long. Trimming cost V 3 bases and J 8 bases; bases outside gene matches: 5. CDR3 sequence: CASSWGQGAEGYTF. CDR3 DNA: TGCGCCAGCAGCTGGGGACAGGGGGCTGAAGGCTACACCTTC.

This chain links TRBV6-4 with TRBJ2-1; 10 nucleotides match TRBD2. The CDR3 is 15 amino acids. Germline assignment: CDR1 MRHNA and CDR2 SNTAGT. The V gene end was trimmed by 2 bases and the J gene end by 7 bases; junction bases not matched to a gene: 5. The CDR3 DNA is TGTGCCAGCAGTGACAAGCGGGGGGGCTGGAATGAGCAGTTCTTC. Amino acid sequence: CASSDKRGGWNEQFF.

The CDR3 loop is CASSETGRTEAFF. In DNA, the CDR3 is TGTGCCAGCAGCGAGACAGGGAGGACTGAAGCTTTCTTT. The chain carries TRBV9 and TRBJ1-1; 7 bases line up with TRBD1. There are 13 residues in the CDR3. CDR1 and CDR2 from the germline V gene are SGDLS and YYNGEE. Trimming took 3 bases from V and 5 from J; bases not matched to a gene: 4.

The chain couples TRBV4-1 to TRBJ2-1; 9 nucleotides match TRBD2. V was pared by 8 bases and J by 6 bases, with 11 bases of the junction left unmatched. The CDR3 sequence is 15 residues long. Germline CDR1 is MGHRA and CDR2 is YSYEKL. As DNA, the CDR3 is TGCGCCAGCGCCTTGGGCGGGGGGGCGACCAATGAGCAGTTCTTC. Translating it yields CASALGGGATNEQFF.

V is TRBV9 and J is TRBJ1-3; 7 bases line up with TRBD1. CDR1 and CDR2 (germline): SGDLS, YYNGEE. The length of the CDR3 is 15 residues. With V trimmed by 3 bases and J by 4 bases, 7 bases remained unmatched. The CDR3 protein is CASSALQGTGNTIYF. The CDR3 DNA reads TGTGCCAGCAGCGCCTTACAGGGGACGGGAAACACCATATATTTT.

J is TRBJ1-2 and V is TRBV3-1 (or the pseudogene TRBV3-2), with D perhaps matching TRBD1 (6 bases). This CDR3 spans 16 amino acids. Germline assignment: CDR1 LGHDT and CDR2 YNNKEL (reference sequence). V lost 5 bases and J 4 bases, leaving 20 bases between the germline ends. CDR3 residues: CASSKIPQGSTYGYTF. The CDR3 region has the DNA TGTGCCAGCAGCAAGATCCCACAGGGCTCAACCTATGGCTACACCTTC.

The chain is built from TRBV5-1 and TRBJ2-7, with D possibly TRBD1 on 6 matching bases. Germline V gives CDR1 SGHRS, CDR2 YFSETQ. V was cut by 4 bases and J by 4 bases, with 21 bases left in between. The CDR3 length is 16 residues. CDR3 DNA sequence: TGCGCCAGCAGCCCAGGGAGTTGGGGCAGGGGTTACGAGCAGTACTTC. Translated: CASSPGSWGRGYEQYF.

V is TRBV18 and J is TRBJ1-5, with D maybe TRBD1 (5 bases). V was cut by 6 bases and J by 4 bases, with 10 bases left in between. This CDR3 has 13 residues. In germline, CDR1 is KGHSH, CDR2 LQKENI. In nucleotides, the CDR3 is TGTGCCAGCTCCCCTCAGGGAAATCAGCCCCAGCATTTT. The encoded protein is CASSPQGNQPQHF.

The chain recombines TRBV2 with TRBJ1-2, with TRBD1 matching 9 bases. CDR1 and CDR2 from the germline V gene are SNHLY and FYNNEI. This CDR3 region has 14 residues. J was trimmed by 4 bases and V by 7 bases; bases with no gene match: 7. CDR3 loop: CASKNRGQGYGYTF. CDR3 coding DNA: TGTGCCAGCAAAAACAGGGGGCAAGGCTATGGCTACACCTTC.

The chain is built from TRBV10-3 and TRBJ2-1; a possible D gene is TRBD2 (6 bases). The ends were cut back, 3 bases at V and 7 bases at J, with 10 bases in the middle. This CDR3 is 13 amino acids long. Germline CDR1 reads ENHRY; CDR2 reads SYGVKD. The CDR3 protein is CAISDGSGNEQFF. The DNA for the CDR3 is TGTGCCATCAGTGACGGAAGCGGGAATGAGCAGTTCTTC.

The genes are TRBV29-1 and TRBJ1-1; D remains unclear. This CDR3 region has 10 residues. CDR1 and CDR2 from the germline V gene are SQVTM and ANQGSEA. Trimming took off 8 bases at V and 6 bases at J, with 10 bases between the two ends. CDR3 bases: TGCAGCTCCGGGAGGCCTGAAGCTTTCTTT. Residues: CSSGRPEAFF.

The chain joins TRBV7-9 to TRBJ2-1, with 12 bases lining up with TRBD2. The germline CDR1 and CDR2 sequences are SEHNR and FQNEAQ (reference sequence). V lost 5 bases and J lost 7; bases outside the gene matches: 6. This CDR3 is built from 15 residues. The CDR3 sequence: CASSPLAGGPNEQFF. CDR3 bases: TGTGCCAGCAGCCCCCTAGCGGGGGGGCCTAATGAGCAGTTCTTC. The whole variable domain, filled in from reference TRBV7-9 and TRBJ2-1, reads DTGVSQNPRHKITKRGQNVTFRCDPISEHNRLYWYRQTLGQGPEFLTYFQNEAQLEKSRLLSDRFSAERPKGSFSTLEIQRTEQGDSAMYLCASSPLAGGPNEQFFGPGTRLTVL.

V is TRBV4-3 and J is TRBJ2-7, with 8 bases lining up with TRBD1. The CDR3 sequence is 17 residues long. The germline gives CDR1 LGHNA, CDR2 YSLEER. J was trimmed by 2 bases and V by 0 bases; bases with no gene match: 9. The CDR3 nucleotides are TGCGCCAGCAGCCAAGAGGTGGCACAGGGGGGACCCTACGAGCAGTACTTC. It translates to CASSQEVAQGGPYEQYF.

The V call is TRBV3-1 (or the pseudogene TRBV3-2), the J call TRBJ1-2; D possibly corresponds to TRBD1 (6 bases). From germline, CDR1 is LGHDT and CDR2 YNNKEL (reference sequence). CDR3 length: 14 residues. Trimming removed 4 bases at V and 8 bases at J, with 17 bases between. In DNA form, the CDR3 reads TGTGCCAGCAGCCCCCCTACAGGGCGAAGCGGCTACACCTTC. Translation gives CASSPPTGRSGYTF.

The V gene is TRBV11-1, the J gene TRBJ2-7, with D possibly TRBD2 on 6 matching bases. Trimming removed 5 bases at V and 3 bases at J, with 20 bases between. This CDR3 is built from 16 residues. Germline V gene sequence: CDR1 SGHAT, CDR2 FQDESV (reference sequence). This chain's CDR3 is CASSPMGGVSFYEQYF. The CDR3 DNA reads TGTGCCAGCAGCCCTATGGGCGGGGTCTCTTTCTACGAGCAGTACTTC.

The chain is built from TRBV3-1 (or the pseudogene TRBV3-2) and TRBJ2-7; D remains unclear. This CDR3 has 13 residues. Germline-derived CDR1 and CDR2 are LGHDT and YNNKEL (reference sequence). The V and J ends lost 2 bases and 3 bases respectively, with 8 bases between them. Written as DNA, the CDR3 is TGTGCCAGCAGCCAAAGTGGCGGCTACGAGCAGTACTTC. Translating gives CASSQSGGYEQYF.

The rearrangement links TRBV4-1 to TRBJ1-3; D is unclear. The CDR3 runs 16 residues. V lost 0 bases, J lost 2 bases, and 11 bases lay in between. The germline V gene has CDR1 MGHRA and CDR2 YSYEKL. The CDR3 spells CASSQDAGSAGNTIYF. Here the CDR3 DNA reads TGCGCCAGCAGCCAAGATGCGGGCAGTGCTGGAAACACCATATATTTT.

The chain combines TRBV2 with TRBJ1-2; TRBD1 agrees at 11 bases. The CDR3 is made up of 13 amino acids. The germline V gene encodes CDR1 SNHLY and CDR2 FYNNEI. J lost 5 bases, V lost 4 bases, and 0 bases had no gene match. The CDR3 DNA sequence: TGTGCCAGCAGTGGGGACAGGGGGTATGGCTACACCTTC. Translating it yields CASSGDRGYGYTF. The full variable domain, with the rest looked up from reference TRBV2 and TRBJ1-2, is EPEVTQTPSHQVTQMGQEVILRCVPISNHLYFYWYRQILGQKVEFLVSFYNNEISEKSEIFDDQFSVERPDGSNFTLKIRSTKLEDSAMYFCASSGDRGYGYTFGSGTRLTVV.

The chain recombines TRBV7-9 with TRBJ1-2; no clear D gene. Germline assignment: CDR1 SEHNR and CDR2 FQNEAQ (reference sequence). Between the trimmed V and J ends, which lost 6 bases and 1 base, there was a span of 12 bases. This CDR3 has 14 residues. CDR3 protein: CASSGSGINYGYTF. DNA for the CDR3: TGTGCCAGCAGTGGGTCCGGGATTAACTATGGCTACACCTTC. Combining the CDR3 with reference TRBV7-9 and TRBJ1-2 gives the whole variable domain DTGVSQNPRHKITKRGQNVTFRCDPISEHNRLYWYRQTLGQGPEFLTYFQNEAQLEKSRLLSDRFSAERPKGSFSTLEIQRTEQGDSAMYLCASSGSGINYGYTFGSGTRLTVV.

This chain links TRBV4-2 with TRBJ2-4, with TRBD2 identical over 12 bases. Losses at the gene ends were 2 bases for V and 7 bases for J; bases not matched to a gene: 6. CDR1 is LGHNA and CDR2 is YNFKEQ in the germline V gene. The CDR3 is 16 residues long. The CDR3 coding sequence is TGTGCCAGCAGCCAACTTATGGGGACTAGCGGGAACATTCAGTACTTC. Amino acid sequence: CASSQLMGTSGNIQYF.